Sequencing of this T cell receptor (beta chain) was carried out in a study of shared clonotypes between healthy human individuals. V lost 2 bases and J lost 2, with 9 bases in between. CDR1 and CDR2 (germline): SGHVS, FNYEAQ. The CDR3 has 14 residues. Profiled with immunoSEQ multiplex PCR; TCRdb holds only in-frame clones, not every one. The table shows millions of clones, with about 95% occurring only once. CD45RO-negative, CCR7-positively selected cells formed the naive CD8 fraction, excluding terminally differentiated effector memory CD45RA+ cells. Donors were Caucasian adults residing in Nashville, Tennessee, USA.

Material: naive CD8+ T cells sorted from blood. This clonotype originated in a man aged 18 to 35 in good health. The chain is built from TRBV7-6 and TRBJ2-5; tentatively, D is TRBD2 (5 bases). The CDR3 is CASSLLGGQETQYF. CDR3 in DNA: TGTGCCAGCAGCTTACTTGGCGGGCAAGAGACCCAGTACTTC. The complete variable domain, with remaining parts taken from reference TRBV7-6 and TRBJ2-5, reads GAGVSQSPRYKVTKRGQDVALRCDPISGHVSLYWYRQALGQGPEFLTYFNYEAQQDKSGLPNDRFSAERPEGSISTLTIQRTEQRDSAMYRCASSLLGGQETQYFGPGTRLLVL.